Presented here are 22 T cell receptor beta chains from one specimen sequenced in a study. TCRdb re-analysed the 5' RACE reads in MiXCR, keeping a single row per CDR3 protein. The sample consists of 1,000 to 1,500 distinct CDR3 sequences, around 7.2% of them appearing once. The specimen was central memory T cells from blood PBMCs. This sample's subset: central memory CD4+ T cells. The receptors were sampled from a male donor with HIV.

V usage is TRBV15 and J usage is TRBJ2-1; tentative D call: TRBD2 (5 bases). V was clipped by 0 bases and J by 12 bases, with 15 bases between them. CDR3 size: 14 residues. Germline-derived CDR1 and CDR2 are LNHNV and YYDKDF (reference sequence). CDR3 protein: CATSRDQVSGAQFF. The CDR3 DNA reads as TGTGCCACCAGCAGAGATCAGGTCAGCGGCGCGCAGTTCTTC. The variable domain in full, with the rest retrieved from reference TRBV15 and TRBJ2-1, is DAMVIQNPRYQVTQFGKPVTLSCSQTLNHNVMYWYQQKSSQAPKLLFHYYDKDFNNEADTPDNFQSRRPNTSFCFLDIRSPGLGDTAMYLCATSRDQVSGAQFFGPGTRLTVL.

Note on this clonotype: One base away lies a much larger clone, so this may be a sequencing read error. This chain uses TRBV5-6 with TRBJ2-2; TRBD2 is a possible D gene (6 bases). CDR1 and CDR2 (germline): SGHDT, YYEEEE. The CDR3 is 14 residues long. In nucleotides, the CDR3 is TGTACCAGCAGTCCGAGGGACTTTTCCGGGGAGCTGTTTTTT. Its protein is CTSSPRDFSGELFF.

This clonotype was detected only once. One base away lies a much larger clone, so this may be a sequencing read error. This CDR3 reads CASRRIGRKMNTEAFF. The CDR3 DNA sequence: TGCGCCAGCAGAAGAATAGGGAGGAAGATGAACACTGAAGCTTTCTTT. The V call is TRBV10-1, the J call TRBJ1-1, with no clear D. CDR3 length: 16 amino acids. Looked up from germline, CDR1 is WNHNN and CDR2 is SYGVQD (reference sequence). V lost 6 bases and J 0 bases, leaving 17 bases between the germline ends.

A remark on this clonotype: This clone may be a read error of a much larger clone one base away. This chain uses TRBV9 with TRBJ1-5; 7 nucleotides line up with TRBD1. From germline, CDR1 is SGDLS and CDR2 YYNGEE. The V and J ends lost 4 bases and 4 bases, in that order; junction bases with no gene match: 8. The CDR3 contains 15 residues. The CDR3 sequence is CASSSTTGWNQPQHF. The CDR3 DNA reads as TGTGCCAGCAGCTCCACGACAGGGTGGAATCAGCCCCAGCATTTT.

This clonotype is labeled medium-sized. CDR3 protein: CASSYSVGSNQPQHF. The DNA for the CDR3 is TGTGCCAGCAGTTACTCAGTTGGGAGCAATCAGCCCCAGCATTTT. The J gene is TRBJ1-5, the V gene TRBV6-2 or TRBV6-3; no definite D call. This CDR3 contains 15 residues. V lost 0 bases, J lost 1 base, and 7 bases lay in between. Germline V CDR1 and CDR2: MNHEY, SVGEGT.

By its share, this clonotype is medium-sized. V gene TRBV30 combines with J gene TRBJ2-7, with D perhaps matching TRBD1 or TRBD2 (5 bases each). Trimming left V 1 base short and J 4 bases short, with 11 bases between. The CDR3 length is 13 residues. Germline lookup yields CDR1 GTSNPN and CDR2 SVGIG (reference sequence). The CDR3 sequence is CAWSGQGGYEQYF. DNA of the CDR3: TGTGCCTGGAGTGGTCAGGGCGGGTACGAGCAGTACTTC.

This clonotype is medium-sized by share. The chain combines TRBV29-1 with TRBJ1-1; unclear D gene. Germline-derived CDR1 and CDR2 are SQVTM and ANQGSEA. The CDR3 covers 12 residues. V lost 5 bases, J lost 4 bases, and 11 bases lay in between. The CDR3 DNA is TGCAGCGTTAGTGCCGGGAGCACTGAAGCTTTCTTT. Residues: CSVSAGSTEAFF.

The chain uses TRBV7-2 and TRBJ1-1; D remains ambiguous. CDR3 length equals 14 residues. Trimming took 3 bases from V and 2 from J, leaving 10 bases between them. Germline values: CDR1 SGHTA, CDR2 FQGNSA. This chain's CDR3 is CASSFYTKNTEAFF. CDR3 coding DNA: TGTGCCAGCAGCTTCTACACGAAAAACACTGAAGCTTTCTTT. The variable domain in full, with the rest retrieved from reference TRBV7-2 and TRBJ1-1, is GAGVSQSPSNKVTEKGKDVELRCDPISGHTALYWYRQSLGQGLEFLIYFQGNSAPDKSGLPSDRFSAERTGGSVSTLTIQRTQQEDSAVYLCASSFYTKNTEAFFGQGTRLTVV.

This clonotype rates as medium-sized. This chain connects TRBV7-3 to TRBJ2-1; D remains unclear. The V gene's germline CDR1 is SGHTA and CDR2 FQGTGA. V lost 2 bases, J lost 5 bases, and 7 bases lay in between. The CDR3 runs to 13 residues. The CDR3 coding sequence is TGTGCCAGCAGCTTAGCGATACACAATGAGCAGTTCTTC. The encoded protein is CASSLAIHNEQFF.

The gene calls are TRBV6-1 and TRBJ1-2, with a possible D match to TRBD1 (5 bases). Trimming took 0 bases from V and 2 from J, leaving 7 bases between them. This CDR3 comprises 14 residues. Germline-derived CDR1 and CDR2 are MNHNS and SASEGT. CDR3 bases: TGTGCCAGCAGTGAAGCGCAGGGAAACTATGGCTACACCTTC. It encodes CASSEAQGNYGYTF.

This clonotype was found a few times. The V gene is TRBV6-5, the J gene TRBJ2-7, with TRBD2 matching 8 bases. Trimming cost V 2 bases and J 3 bases; bases outside gene matches: 6. Germline CDR1 reads MNHEY; CDR2 reads SVGAGI. This CDR3 has 15 residues. The CDR3 loop is CASSYLAGSVYEQYF. CDR3 DNA: TGTGCCAGCAGTTACCTAGCGGGTTCTGTCTACGAGCAGTACTTC.

By share of the sample, this clonotype is large. This chain links TRBV10-3 with TRBJ2-1; tentative D call: TRBD1 (5 bases). The CDR3 contains 13 residues. Germline CDR1 is ENHRY and CDR2 is SYGVKD. V lost 10 bases and J lost 5, with 15 bases in between. The chain's CDR3 is CATRQNPNNEQFF. The CDR3 nucleotides read TGTGCCACAAGACAGAACCCTAACAATGAGCAGTTCTTC.

The chain joins TRBV30 to TRBJ1-4, with D possibly matching TRBD1 (5 bases). V lost 4 bases and J 0 bases, leaving 12 bases between the germline ends. The CDR3 sequence is 15 residues long. Germline V CDR1 and CDR2: GTSNPN, SVGIG (reference sequence). CDR3 sequence: CAWTPLGATNEKLFF. In DNA form, the CDR3 reads TGTGCCTGGACACCGCTAGGGGCAACTAATGAAAAACTGTTTTTT.

Within the sample, this clonotype is large. The V gene is TRBV5-1, the J gene TRBJ1-2, with a possible D match to TRBD1 (6 bases). Germline CDR1 SGHRS, CDR2 YFSETQ. Between the trimmed V and J ends, which lost 0 bases and 3 bases, there was a span of 6 bases. The CDR3 contains 13 residues. The CDR3 DNA is TGCGCCAGCAGCTTGGCAGGGGACTATGGCTACACCTTC. Amino acid sequence: CASSLAGDYGYTF. The full variable domain, completed using reference TRBV5-1 and TRBJ1-2, is KAGVTQTPRYLIKTRGQQVTLSCSPISGHRSVSWYQQTPGQGLQFLFEYFSETQRNKGNFPGRFSGRQFSNSRSEMNVSTLELGDSALYLCASSLAGDYGYTFGSGTRLTVV.

Sample share makes this clonotype medium-sized. V and J are TRBV6-4 and TRBJ2-2; D remains unclear. The V end lost 4 bases, the J end lost 0 bases, and 15 bases lay between the germline ends. Germline loops: CDR1 MRHNA, CDR2 SNTAGT. The CDR3 contains 17 residues. CDR3 sequence reads: CASSVQYSAANTGELFF. The CDR3, as DNA: TGTGCCAGCAGTGTCCAATATTCCGCAGCGAACACCGGGGAGCTGTTTTTT.

About this clonotype: It may be a read error: a sequence one base away is much more abundant. The chain links TRBV4-2 to TRBJ2-3, with 9 positions matching TRBD1. Unmatched junction bases numbered 9, after V lost 2 bases and J lost 3 bases. Germline V gene sequence: CDR1 LGHNA, CDR2 YNFKEQ. The CDR3 has 17 amino acids. CDR3 loop: CASSQRTGQGKTDTQYF. In DNA form, the CDR3 reads TGTGCCAGCAGCCAAAGGACGGGACAGGGAAAGACAGATACGCAGTATTTT.

This clonotype counts as medium-sized (0.01 to 0.1%). V gene TRBV18 combines with J gene TRBJ1-1; 9 bases map to TRBD1. There are 13 residues in the CDR3. V lost 0 bases to trimming and J lost 12 bases; unmatched junction nucleotides: 5. Germline CDR1 reads KGHSH; CDR2 reads LQKENI. The chain's CDR3 is CASSPPGQGRTFF. The CDR3 coding sequence is TGTGCCAGCTCACCACCGGGACAGGGTAGAACTTTCTTT.

This clonotype was detected only a few times. The rearrangement links TRBV12-3 or TRBV12-4 to TRBJ2-7; D is perhaps TRBD2 (6 bases). CDR3 length: 15 amino acids. The germline V and J ends were trimmed by 4 bases and 4 bases, with 17 bases remaining between them. CDR3 residues: CASSSGRDLHYEQYF. CDR3 coding DNA: TGTGCCAGCAGTTCGGGGCGGGACTTACATTACGAGCAGTACTTC.

This chain uses TRBV20-1 with TRBJ1-1; possibly TRBD1 for D (6 bases). In germline, CDR1 is DFQATT, CDR2 SNEGSKA (reference sequence). The CDR3 is 9 residues long. CDR3 sequence (DNA): TGCAAGCAGGGGACTGAAGCTTTCTTT. It is translated as CKQGTEAFF.

The chain combines TRBV5-1 with TRBJ2-1; the D is unclear. V was trimmed by 3 bases and J by 1 base, leaving 14 bases between them. This CDR3 region has 16 residues. Germline CDR1 reads SGHRS; CDR2 reads YFSETQ. The CDR3 protein is CASSWAMGASYNEQFF. The CDR3 region has the DNA TGCGCCAGCAGCTGGGCGATGGGTGCATCCTACAATGAGCAGTTCTTC.

The gene calls are TRBV4-3 and TRBJ1-4, with a possible D match to TRBD1 (5 bases). CDR1 and CDR2 from the germline V gene are LGHNA and YSLEER. The CDR3 spans 14 residues. Trimming took off 1 base at V and 8 bases at J, with 11 bases between the two ends. CDR3 amino acids: CASSQGVQEEKLFF. CDR3 nucleotides: TGCGCCAGCAGCCAAGGGGTACAGGAAGAAAAACTGTTTTTT.

By share of the sample, this clonotype is large. The chain couples TRBV6-1 to TRBJ2-2; 8 bases line up with TRBD2. CDR1 and CDR2 from the germline V gene are MNHNS and SASEGT. This CDR3 region has 15 residues. Germline trimming cut 5 bases from V and 6 bases from J; bases unmatched to any gene: 8. The CDR3 nucleotides read TGTGCCAGCAGTCGCCACGGGAGGGCCTCCGGGGAGCTGTTTTTT. Protein product: CASSRHGRASGELFF.